The rows below give T cell receptor beta chains drawn from one sample of a study of cytomegalovirus exposure and HLA in healthy donors. Clones were read by immunoSEQ multiplex PCR, and TCRdb kept only the in-frame ones, dropping some. The sample consists of about 220,000 clones, over 70% of them appearing once. Sequenced material: PBMCs. The receptor set was obtained from a woman in her twenties or thirties in good health and CMV-seropositive. The CDR3 runs from the conserved cysteine through the conserved F or W. D genes are given only for firm matches. The size of a clone is reported for some rows only, either as once, few or many, or as a class for expanded clones.

>TRBV6-5|TRBJ1-5|.|.|15
CASSPLGGANQPQHF
TGTGCCAGCAGTCCTTTAGGTGGAGCCAATCAGCCCCAGCATTTT
>TRBV30|TRBJ2-1|TRBD2|.|13
CACSEWTSGKQFF
TGTGCCTGTTCCGAGTGGACTAGCGGGAAGCAGTTCTTC
>TRBV5-1|TRBJ2-3|.|once|15
CASSLWPQSTDTQYF
TGCGCCAGCAGCTTATGGCCGCAAAGCACAGATACGCAGTATTTT
>TRBV28|TRBJ1-5|TRBD1|once|15
CASIRDRVGNQPQHF
TGTGCCAGCATCCGGGACAGGGTTGGCAATCAGCCCCAGCATTTT
>TRBV30|TRBJ1-2|TRBD1|.|17
CAWNPPTGTAANYGYTF
TGTGCCTGGAATCCACCGACCGGGACAGCTGCAAACTATGGCTACACCTTC
>TRBV29-1|TRBJ2-1|.|.|16
CSVGIVRGQGINEQFF
TGCAGCGTTGGAATAGTGCGGGGACAAGGGATCAATGAGCAGTTCTTC
>TRBV5-6|TRBJ2-1|TRBD2|.|16
CASSLSTSGRFNEQFF
TGTGCCAGCAGCTTGAGCACTAGCGGGAGGTTCAATGAGCAGTTCTTC
>TRBV4-2|TRBJ1-1|.|.|16
CASSQDNGGKGTEAFF
TGTGCCAGCAGCCAAGATAATGGGGGAAAGGGGACTGAAGCTTTCTTT
>TRBV5-6|TRBJ2-7|.|.|14
CASSLESYYVEQYF
TGTGCCAGCAGCTTGGAGTCTTACTACGTGGAGCAGTACTTC
>TRBV20-1|TRBJ2-1|TRBD2|once|10
CSALAPEQFF
TGCAGTGCACTAGCGCCTGAGCAGTTCTTC
>TRBV10-3|TRBJ1-5|TRBD1|.|14
CAISDRGSNQPQHF
TGTGCCATCAGTGACAGGGGGAGCAATCAGCCCCAGCATTTT
>TRBV6-1|TRBJ2-5|TRBD2|once|15
CASSTSDLGQETQYF
TGTGCCAGTTCTACTAGCGATCTTGGCCAAGAGACCCAGTACTTC
>TRBV10-3|TRBJ2-3|.|.|11
CAYGSTDTQYF
TGTGCCTACGGTAGCACAGATACGCAGTATTTT
>TRBV29-1|TRBJ2-6|.|.|16
CSVEDLRGYGANVLTF
TGCAGCGTTGAAGATCTCCGGGGGTATGGGGCCAACGTCCTGACTTTC
>TRBV10-1|TRBJ1-1|TRBD1|.|14
CASRGTGMNTEAFF
TGCGCCAGCAGAGGGACAGGGATGAACACTGAAGCTTTCTTT
>TRBV7-9|TRBJ1-2|.|.|16
CASSLAPMGGSYGYTF
TGTGCCAGCAGCTTAGCCCCCATGGGGGGTTCTTATGGCTACACCTTC
>TRBV4-1|TRBJ1-2|.|.|13
CASSHVGGNGYTF
TGCGCCAGCAGCCACGTCGGGGGGAATGGCTACACCTTC
>TRBV7-3|TRBJ2-6|.|few|18
CASSAKPISPPGANVLTF
TGTGCCAGCAGCGCGAAACCAATTTCCCCTCCTGGGGCCAACGTCCTGACTTTC
>TRBV28|TRBJ1-1|.|.|12
CASSVRVAEAFF
TGTGCCAGCAGCGTCAGGGTCGCTGAAGCTTTCTTT
>TRBV4-3|TRBJ2-7|.|once|16
CASSQDRTGFPPEQYF
TGCGCCAGCAGCCAAGATCGAACTGGGTTCCCGCCCGAGCAGTACTTC
>TRBV30|TRBJ1-1|.|few|12
CAWSGSSTEAFF
TGTGCCTGGAGTGGGAGTAGCACTGAAGCTTTCTTT
>TRBV28|TRBJ2-1|TRBD2|.|14
CAGGTSGRKNEQFF
TGTGCCGGGGGGACTAGCGGGAGGAAGAATGAGCAGTTCTTC
>TRBV2|TRBJ2-3|TRBD1|.|17
CASSEVPGTGDTDTQYF
TGTGCCAGCAGTGAAGTCCCCGGGACAGGAGACACAGATACGCAGTATTTT
>TRBV19|TRBJ2-1|TRBD2|.|15
CASTNSGPNHNEQFF
TGTGCCAGTACAAATAGCGGGCCGAACCACAATGAGCAGTTCTTC
>TRBV29-1|TRBJ1-2|.|few|13
CSVERQGRSGYTF
TGCAGCGTCGAACGGCAGGGGAGGAGTGGCTACACCTTC
>TRBV6-5|TRBJ1-1|.|once|11
CASSSRGEAFF
TGTGCCAGCAGTTCCAGGGGTGAAGCTTTCTTT
>TRBV5-1|TRBJ2-3|TRBD2|once|15
CASSHGLALTDTQYF
TGCGCCAGCAGTCATGGACTAGCGTTAACAGATACGCAGTATTTT
>TRBV30|TRBJ2-7|.|.|13
CAWTRGTGYEQYF
TGTGCCTGGACGAGGGGGACGGGGTACGAGCAGTACTTC
>TRBV11-2|TRBJ2-7|TRBD1|.|15
CASSPTGTGVDEQYF
TGTGCCAGCAGCCCGACCGGGACAGGGGTCGACGAGCAGTACTTC
>TRBV2|TRBJ2-1|.|.|13
CASSVSTGREQFF
TGTGCCAGCAGTGTATCGACCGGCCGGGAGCAGTTCTTC
>TRBV30|TRBJ2-3|TRBD1|.|14
CAWTEGQYTDTQYF
TGTGCCTGGACCGAGGGACAGTACACAGATACGCAGTATTTT
>TRBV7-2|TRBJ2-3|.|.|12
CASSKGTDTQYF
TGTGCCAGCTCTAAGGGGACAGATACGCAGTATTTT
>TRBV28|TRBJ1-2|TRBD1|.|15
CASSPRTGSGYGYTF
TGTGCCAGCAGTCCGAGGACAGGTAGCGGCTATGGCTACACCTTC
>TRBV6-5|TRBJ2-1|TRBD1|.|16
CASSSYRGSLNNEQFF
TGTGCCAGCAGTTCCTACAGGGGGAGTCTGAACAATGAGCAGTTCTTC
>TRBV29-1|TRBJ2-7|.|.|12
CSVGSGSYEQYF
TGCAGCGTTGGATCTGGCTCCTACGAGCAGTACTTC
>TRBV27|TRBJ2-2|TRBD1|few|13
CASRGQGTGELFF
TGTGCCAGCAGAGGACAGGGAACCGGGGAGCTGTTTTTT
>TRBV4-1|TRBJ2-7|TRBD2|.|15
CASSRTSGRGYEQYF
TGCGCCAGCAGCCGGACTAGCGGGAGGGGCTACGAGCAGTACTTC
>TRBV27|TRBJ2-7|.|.|16
CASSLYVGASAYEQYF
TGTGCCAGCAGTTTATACGTAGGGGCCAGCGCCTACGAGCAGTACTTC
>TRBV2|TRBJ1-1|.|.|13
CASSGDSNTEAFF
TGTGCCAGCAGCGGTGACTCGAACACTGAAGCTTTCTTT
>TRBV19|TRBJ2-5|.|.|12
CASRDFGETQYF
TGTGCCAGCAGGGATTTCGGAGAGACCCAGTACTTC
>TRBV30|TRBJ2-1|.|.|13
CAWSVGLDSQQFF
TGTGCCTGGAGTGTAGGTTTGGACTCTCAGCAGTTCTTC
>TRBV27|TRBJ1-2|.|few|17
CASSLSGSGVAGYGYTF
TGTGCCAGCAGTTTAAGCGGGTCGGGGGTGGCCGGCTATGGCTACACCTTC
>TRBV28|TRBJ2-6|TRBD1|.|17
CASSLWGQVSGANVLTF
TGTGCCAGCAGTTTATGGGGACAGGTCTCTGGGGCCAACGTCCTGACTTTC
>TRBV7-9|TRBJ1-1|.|.|12
CASSSQGYEAFF
TGTGCCAGCAGCTCCCAGGGGTATGAAGCTTTCTTT
>TRBV4-3|TRBJ1-1|TRBD1|.|16
CASSQGDDRGNTEAFF
TGCGCCAGCAGCCAAGGAGACGACAGGGGAAACACTGAAGCTTTCTTT
>TRBV27|TRBJ1-1|.|.|14
CASSSEVENTEAFF
TGTGCCAGCAGTTCTGAGGTGGAGAACACTGAAGCTTTCTTT
>TRBV10-3|TRBJ1-5|.|.|13
CATRLGANQPQHF
TGTGCCACCCGCCTCGGGGCGAATCAGCCCCAGCATTTT
>TRBV9|TRBJ2-1|TRBD2|.|14
CASSLLAGGSEQFF
TGTGCCAGCAGCCTACTAGCGGGAGGAAGTGAGCAGTTCTTC
>TRBV27|TRBJ2-7|TRBD2|.|16
CASSSPTSGMPYEQYF
TGTGCCAGCAGTTCACCGACTAGCGGGATGCCCTACGAGCAGTACTTC
>TRBV2|TRBJ1-1|TRBD1|.|15
CASSRQGADNTEAFF
TGTGCCAGCAGTCGACAGGGGGCCGATAACACTGAAGCTTTCTTT
>TRBV2|TRBJ1-1|.|.|15
CASRRGQGMNTEAFF
TGTGCCAGCAGGCGCGGGCAGGGGATGAACACTGAAGCTTTCTTT
>TRBV6-4|TRBJ2-5|TRBD2|.|15
CASSDKAGAQETQYF
TGTGCCAGCAGTGACAAAGCGGGAGCCCAAGAGACCCAGTACTTC
>TRBV13|TRBJ2-7|TRBD2|once|16
CASSLGSSGNAYEQYF
TGTGCCAGCAGCTTAGGCTCCAGCGGGAATGCGTACGAGCAGTACTTC